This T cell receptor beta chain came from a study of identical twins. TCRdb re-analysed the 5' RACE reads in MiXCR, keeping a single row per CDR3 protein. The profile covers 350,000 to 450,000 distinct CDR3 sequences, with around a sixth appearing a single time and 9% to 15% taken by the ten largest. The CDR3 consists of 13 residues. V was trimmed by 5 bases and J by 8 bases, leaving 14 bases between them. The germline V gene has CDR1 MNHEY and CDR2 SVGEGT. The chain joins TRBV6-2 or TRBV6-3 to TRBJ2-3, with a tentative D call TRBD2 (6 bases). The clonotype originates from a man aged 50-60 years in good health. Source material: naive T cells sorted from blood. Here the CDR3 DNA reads TGTGCCAGCAGTATTGCCCGGGAGACTACGCAGTATTTT. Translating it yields CASSIARETTQYF.